This T cell receptor (beta chain) was identified in a study of T cell changes during pregnancy in multiple sclerosis. The J segment lost 7 bases and the V segment lost 6 bases, leaving 11 bases of the junction unmatched. The CDR3 totals 16 residues. The germline V gene has CDR1 MNHEY and CDR2 SMNVEV (reference sequence). Data came from immunoSEQ multiplex PCR; TCRdb stores just in-frame clones and leaves some out. In the table there are tens of thousands of clones, about 94% of which are singletons. This chain uses TRBV27 with TRBJ2-1, with 11 bases aligning to TRBD2. This clonotype was sampled from a female donor with multiple sclerosis, enrolled in a pregnancy study. The specimen comprised CD8+ T cells from peripheral blood mononuclear cells, sampled after pregnancy. CDR3 bases: TGTGCCAGCAGCCCGATTCTAGCGGGAGGAGGAAATGAGCAGTTCTTC. Translation: CASSPILAGGGNEQFF.